Listed below are T cell receptor beta chains from one sample, sequenced in a study of blood T cell repertoires in COVID-19. Data came from immunoSEQ multiplex PCR; TCRdb stores just in-frame clones and leaves some out. The sample consists of about 140,000 clones, 84% of them appearing once. The sample consisted of peripheral blood. All receptors derive from a man aged 60-69 years with active or convalescent COVID-19. Each CDR3 is given with its conserved first and last residue. A D gene is named only where the DNA matches it firmly. Part of the rows lack a size; the others show once, few, many or a class for expanded clones.

clone_size d_call j_call v_call cdr3_aa cdr3_nt
once NA TRBJ2-3 TRBV7-6 CASSLNYGGTDTQYF TGTGCCAGCAGCCTGAATTACGGTGGCACAGATACGCAGTATTTT
NA NA TRBJ1-6 TRBV30 CAWSGKVSSYNSPLHF TGTGCCTGGTCAGGGAAAGTAAGCTCCTATAATTCACCCCTCCACTTT
few TRBD1 TRBJ1-2 TRBV7-8 CASSLEGRGTLNDYGYTF TGTGCCAGCAGCTTAGAGGGCAGGGGGACCCTCAACGACTATGGCTACACCTTC
NA NA TRBJ1-5 TRBV12-3/TRBV12-4 CASSFSGLQPQHF TGTGCCAGCAGTTTTTCAGGGCTTCAGCCCCAGCATTTT
NA NA TRBJ1-6 TRBV2 CASSKSSRSSYNSPLHF TGTGCCAGCAGTAAATCCTCACGTAGCTCCTATAATTCACCCCTCCACTTT
NA NA TRBJ1-5 TRBV4-1 CASSQGSGDSNQPQHF TGCGCCAGCAGCCAAGGTTCAGGGGATAGCAATCAGCCCCAGCATTTT
NA NA TRBJ1-5 TRBV5-6 CASSLAPGQPQHF TGTGCCAGCAGCTTGGCCCCCGGTCAGCCCCAGCATTTT
few NA TRBJ1-2 TRBV30 CAWATGFYGYTF TGTGCCTGGGCTACGGGTTTCTATGGCTACACCTTC
NA TRBD2 TRBJ2-3 TRBV3-1/TRBV3-2 CASSQGASGRMDTQYF TGTGCCAGCAGCCAGGGGGCTAGCGGGAGGATGGATACGCAGTATTTT
once TRBD1 TRBJ1-5 TRBV28 CASTPNDRGSNQPQHF TGTGCCAGCACCCCGAACGACAGGGGGAGCAATCAGCCCCAGCATTTT
NA TRBD1 TRBJ1-5 TRBV6-2/TRBV6-3 CASSSPGQAIRDQPQHF TGTGCCAGCAGTTCACCGGGACAGGCCATTAGGGATCAGCCCCAGCATTTT
NA TRBD2 TRBJ2-1 TRBV24-1 CATSDSPPWGGNEQFF TGTGCCACCAGTGATTCCCCCCCGTGGGGGGGCAATGAGCAGTTCTTC
NA TRBD1 TRBJ1-1 TRBV18 CASSLLKGTGRNTEAFF TGTGCCAGCTCACTTCTTAAGGGGACAGGGCGGAACACTGAAGCTTTCTTT
once NA TRBJ1-1 TRBV10-3 CAIRGLTNTEAFF TGTGCCATCAGGGGGCTGACGAACACTGAAGCTTTCTTT
NA NA TRBJ2-3 TRBV7-9 CASSLLETDTQYF TGTGCCAGCAGCTTATTGGAGACAGATACGCAGTATTTT
NA NA TRBJ1-5 TRBV2 CASTLDRRNQPQHF TGTGCCAGCACCCTAGACAGGAGAAATCAGCCCCAGCATTTT